Each of the 13 T cell receptor beta chains below was sequenced from the same sample in a study of vaccination effects on CD4 cells after COVID-19. Antigen specificity for these receptors is unknown. When around nine days of culture had elapsed, CD4+ T cells were isolated. A positive SARS-CoV-2 PCR test fell between March and December 2020. Participants got two doses of BNT162b2 or mRNA-1273 vaccine. Libraries were prepared by immunoSEQ multiplex PCR; TCRdb keeps only in-frame clonotypes and omits some of them. The sample has around 50,000 clones, about four fifths seen once. Sample: CD4+ T cells from PBMCs cultured without peptide, taken after COVID-19 vaccination. These receptor sequences come from a human donor who had a prior SARS-CoV-2 infection.

This clone was observed a few times. J is TRBJ1-4 and V is TRBV7-9; TRBD1 aligns across 8 bases. Germline V gene data show CDR1 as SEHNR and CDR2 as FQNEAQ (reference sequence). Trimming removed 5 bases from V and 5 bases from J; junction bases left unmatched: 7. CDR3 length equals 15 residues. CDR3 region: CASSRLGQGNEKLFF. CDR3 bases: TGTGCCAGCAGCCGACTCGGACAGGGAAATGAAAAACTGTTTTTT. Full variable domain (outside the CDR3, taken from reference TRBV7-9 and TRBJ1-4): DTGVSQNPRHKITKRGQNVTFRCDPISEHNRLYWYRQTLGQGPEFLTYFQNEAQLEKSRLLSDRFSAERPKGSFSTLEIQRTEQGDSAMYLCASSRLGQGNEKLFFGSGTQLSVL.

J is TRBJ1-5 and V is TRBV19; 7 positions agree with TRBD1. The V gene's germline CDR1 is LNHDA and CDR2 SQIVND (reference sequence). The trim removed 6 bases at V and 0 bases at J, leaving 8 bases unmatched. The CDR3 consists of 16 residues. CDR3 sequence (DNA): TGTGCCAGTAGGGGGACAGCTACGAATAGCAATCAGCCCCAGCATTTT. Its translation is CASRGTATNSNQPQHF.

J is TRBJ1-1 and V is TRBV19; D unclear. V gave up 3 bases and J gave up 0 bases, with 11 bases separating them. The CDR3 contains 15 residues. The V gene's germline CDR1 is LNHDA and CDR2 SQIVND (reference sequence). The CDR3 DNA reads TGTGCCAGTAGTATGACCGCAGGTTTGAACACTGAAGCTTTCTTT. It codes for CASSMTAGLNTEAFF.

This clone was seen a handful of times. The chain uses TRBV5-1 and TRBJ1-2; D uncertain. Germline CDR1 SGHRS, CDR2 YFSETQ. CDR3 size: 13 residues. The V end lost 1 base, the J end lost 8 bases, and 12 bases lay between the germline ends. The CDR3 DNA follows: TGCGCCAGCAGCTTGCCCGGGGAGAAAGGCTACACCTTC. Amino acids: CASSLPGEKGYTF. The full variable domain, completed using reference TRBV5-1 and TRBJ1-2, is KAGVTQTPRYLIKTRGQQVTLSCSPISGHRSVSWYQQTPGQGLQFLFEYFSETQRNKGNFPGRFSGRQFSNSRSEMNVSTLELGDSALYLCASSLPGEKGYTFGSGTRLTVV.

The chain is built from TRBV4-2 and TRBJ2-2, with 7 nucleotides matching TRBD2. V shed 6 bases and J 8 bases; nucleotides not matched to a gene: 15. The CDR3 is made up of 16 amino acids. Germline CDR1 LGHNA, CDR2 YNFKEQ. Here the CDR3 DNA reads TGTGCCAGCAGTCCCGCCTTGCACGGGGAGGGGGGGGAGCTGTTTTTT. It specifies CASSPALHGEGGELFF.

J is TRBJ2-1 and V is TRBV7-9; 8 bases are shared with TRBD1. The germline V gene encodes CDR1 SEHNR and CDR2 FQNEAQ (reference sequence). Germline trimming cut 1 base from V and 10 bases from J; bases unmatched to any gene: 12. The CDR3 is 16 amino acids. The CDR3 region has the DNA TGTGCCAGCAGCTTAGACCCACGGGACAGGTCAAGAGAGCAGTTCTTC. This codes for CASSLDPRDRSREQFF.

This clone was picked up a small number of times. The chain couples TRBV20-1 to TRBJ1-3, with 7 bases matching TRBD1. This CDR3 has 16 amino acids. Trimming removed 3 bases from V and 8 bases from J; junction bases left unmatched: 16. CDR1 is DFQATT and CDR2 is SNEGSKA in the germline V gene (reference sequence). The CDR3 reads CSASEDLGTAGDTIYF. The CDR3 bases are TGCAGTGCTAGTGAAGACCTCGGGACAGCCGGGGACACCATATATTTT.

This rearrangement joins TRBV5-6 to TRBJ2-1, with 7 bases identical to TRBD1. The CDR3 totals 16 residues. The germline gives CDR1 SGHDT, CDR2 YYEEEE. V gave up 2 bases and J gave up 4 bases; unmatched junction bases: 9. The chain's CDR3 is CASSFTGANIYNEQFF. The CDR3 region has the DNA TGTGCCAGCAGCTTCACAGGGGCCAACATATACAATGAGCAGTTCTTC.

The chain joins TRBV7-8 to TRBJ2-1; possible D gene TRBD1, 6 bases. Trimming stripped 4 bases from V and 0 bases from J, with 19 bases between. CDR1 is SGHVS, CDR2 FQNEAQ, per germline. The CDR3 runs 18 residues. CDR3 residues: CASSYPPSRQDSYNEQFF. The CDR3 DNA follows: TGTGCCAGCAGCTATCCGCCCAGCAGACAGGACTCCTACAATGAGCAGTTCTTC.

CDR3 in DNA: TGTGCCAGCAGCAACCGGCATACGAGCACAGATACGCAGTATTTT. Amino acids: CASSNRHTSTDTQYF. This chain links TRBV5-5 with TRBJ2-3; D remains unclear. V was trimmed by 4 bases and J by 0 bases, leaving 12 bases between them. The length of the CDR3 is 15 residues. Germline V gene lookup returns CDR1 SGHKS and CDR2 YYEKEE (reference sequence).

This clone is a singleton in its sample. The V gene is TRBV2, the J gene TRBJ2-3; D gene ambiguous. The germline V gene has CDR1 SNHLY and CDR2 FYNNEI. The CDR3 extends over 14 amino acids. Trimming removed 4 bases from V and 5 bases from J, with 13 bases in between. The CDR3 nucleotides read TGTGCCAGCAGTGGCACCCCACTGGGAGATACGCAGTATTTT. It translates to CASSGTPLGDTQYF. The whole variable domain, remainder taken from reference TRBV2 and TRBJ2-3, is EPEVTQTPSHQVTQMGQEVILRCVPISNHLYFYWYRQILGQKVEFLVSFYNNEISEKSEIFDDQFSVERPDGSNFTLKIRSTKLEDSAMYFCASSGTPLGDTQYFGPGTRLTVL.

The chain uses TRBV12-3 or TRBV12-4 and TRBJ1-1; D is unclear. The length of the CDR3 is 12 residues. V gave up 7 bases and J gave up 5 bases, with 11 bases separating them. In DNA, the CDR3 is TGTGCCAGCAACGTGGGCGATACTGAAGCTTTCTTT. Its protein product is CASNVGDTEAFF.

This chain uses TRBV11-3 with TRBJ2-7, with 10 bases matching TRBD1. Per the germline V gene, CDR1 is SGHNT and CDR2 is YENEEA. Trimming cost V 1 base and J 4 bases; bases outside gene matches: 4. The CDR3 runs to 15 residues. The CDR3 is CASSLGSGQGYEQYF. CDR3 nucleotide sequence: TGTGCCAGCAGCTTAGGATCGGGACAGGGGTACGAGCAGTACTTC.